The 27 T cell receptor beta chains presented below share a single source sample, sequenced in a study of T cells in Graves' hyperthyroidism and ophthalmopathy. Regions amplified from RNA transcripts were the TCR beta CDR3 regions. The primer set for the first-round RT-PCR of the TCR CDR3 was HTBI. Via MiXCR, TCRdb re-called the multiplex PCR reads, giving one row per CDR3 protein. The table records some 600,000 distinct CDR3 sequences, approximately 14% of them present only once. Sequenced: blood. The source of these receptors is a woman in her 30s with Graves' hyperthyroidism that later progressed to Graves' ophthalmopathy.

This clonotype was counted at least ten times. This chain connects TRBV27 to TRBJ2-7, with 10 nucleotides matching TRBD2. The ends lost 2 bases at V and 4 bases at J; junction bases unmatched: 8. CDR1 is MNHEY, CDR2 SMNVEV, per germline (reference sequence). This CDR3 contains 16 residues. The CDR3: CASSLMSGRALYEQYF. CDR3 sequence (DNA): TGTGCCAGCAGTTTAATGAGCGGGAGGGCCTTGTACGAGCAGTACTTC.

The genes are TRBV28 and TRBJ2-2; a weak D match, TRBD1 (6 bases). The CDR3 covers 15 residues. CDR1 and CDR2 from the germline V gene are MDHEN and SYDVKM. Trimming stripped 4 bases from V and 2 bases from J, with 11 bases between. The CDR3 reads CASSSGTFNTGELFF. The CDR3 DNA reads as TGTGCCAGCAGTTCCGGGACATTTAACACCGGGGAGCTGTTTTTT.

This clonotype has at least ten counts. The genes are TRBV2 and TRBJ1-2; D gene uncertain. CDR1 is SNHLY, CDR2 FYNNEI, per germline. Between the trimmed V and J ends, which lost 2 bases and 3 bases, there was a span of 13 bases. This CDR3 is 15 amino acids long. The CDR3 loop is CASSERREEDYGYTF. The CDR3 DNA reads as TGTGCCAGCAGTGAACGAAGGGAGGAGGACTATGGCTACACCTTC.

This clonotype came up many times. The chain combines TRBV27 with TRBJ2-7; 10 positions match TRBD1. This CDR3 is 15 amino acids long. Germline CDR1 MNHEY, CDR2 SMNVEV (reference sequence). Trimming cost V 6 bases and J 8 bases; bases outside gene matches: 13. CDR3 amino acids: CASSYSGTGVIQQYF. In nucleotides, the CDR3 is TGTGCCAGCAGCTACTCCGGGACAGGGGTTATCCAGCAGTACTTC.

The chain recombines TRBV25-1 with TRBJ2-2; the D is unclear. Germline assignment: CDR1 MGHDK and CDR2 SYGVNS. Trimming cost V 3 bases and J 5 bases, with 10 bases left between them. The CDR3 spans 14 residues. The DNA for the CDR3 is TGTGCCAGCAGTGATGCAGGACGAACCGGGGAGCTGTTTTTT. Protein product: CASSDAGRTGELFF.

In the case of this clonotype: Without the conserved terminal phenylalanine or tryptophan, this CDR3 likely stems from a read error. The CDR3 nucleotides are TGTGCCAGCAGTCCCAAAGGCAATCAGCCCCAGCATTTG. Its translation: CASSPKGNQPQHL. This chain connects TRBV12-3 or TRBV12-4 to TRBJ1-5; D remains unclear. The V end was cut by 5 bases, the J end by 2 bases, with 7 bases between. The CDR3 has 13 amino acids.

This clonotype was observed many times. The genes are TRBV28 and TRBJ2-7; TRBD1 matches at 11 bases. V shed 5 bases, J shed 6 bases, and the junction held 12 bases outside the gene matches. The CDR3 loop spans 16 amino acids. Germline assignment: CDR1 MDHEN and CDR2 SYDVKM. Here the CDR3 reads CASSRSGTGGFGEQYF. CDR3 DNA sequence: TGTGCCAGCAGTAGATCCGGGACAGGGGGTTTTGGCGAGCAGTACTTC.

This clonotype appeared many times. The chain recombines TRBV6-5 with TRBJ1-6; 8 positions match TRBD1. Looked up from germline, CDR1 is MNHEY and CDR2 is SVGAGI. CDR3 size: 15 residues. Germline trimming cut 0 bases from V and 9 bases from J; bases unmatched to any gene: 4. As DNA, the CDR3 is TGTGCCAGCAGTTACTCCGGACAGGGTTCTTCACCCCTCCACTTT. It encodes CASSYSGQGSSPLHF.

The chain links TRBV7-2 to TRBJ2-1, with D uncertain. CDR1 and CDR2 (germline): SGHTA, FQGNSA. The length of the CDR3 is 11 residues. V was shortened by 5 bases and J by 8 bases, with 7 bases between the two germline ends. CDR3 region: CASSRRDEQFF. As DNA, the CDR3 is TGTGCCAGCAGCCGTAGGGATGAGCAGTTCTTC.

This clonotype has ten or more counts. The J gene is TRBJ2-3, the V gene TRBV28, with D possibly being TRBD2 (5 bases). V lost 5 bases, J lost 4 bases, and 13 bases lay in between. This CDR3 contains 14 residues. The germline V gene has CDR1 MDHEN and CDR2 SYDVKM. CDR3: CASSSGNRADTQYF. CDR3 sequence (DNA): TGTGCCAGCAGTAGCGGCAATCGGGCAGATACGCAGTATTTT.

This clonotype was counted ten times or more. The chain uses TRBV7-9 and TRBJ2-7, with TRBD1 matching 7 bases. CDR3 length equals 15 residues. After removal of 5 bases from V and 4 bases from J, the junction contained 11 bases not matched to a gene. CDR1 SEHNR and CDR2 FQNEAQ come from the germline V gene (reference sequence). The CDR3 protein is CASSKELGGDYEQYF. The DNA for the CDR3 is TGTGCCAGCAGCAAGGAGCTAGGGGGCGATTACGAGCAGTACTTC.

To note about this clonotype: This may stem from a read error, because a much larger clone lies one nucleotide away. The chain employs TRBV7-2 and TRBJ2-3; D call uncertain. The length of the CDR3 is 13 residues. Germline V gives CDR1 SGHTA, CDR2 FQGNSA. The CDR3 DNA sequence: TGTGCCAGCAACTTAAGCCGCACAGATACGCAGTATTTT. It specifies CASNLSRTDTQYF.

This clonotype was seen a handful of times. The V and J genes are TRBV4-2 and TRBJ2-5; the match to TRBD2 covers 10 bases. Per the germline V gene, CDR1 is LGHNA and CDR2 is YNFKEQ. V was pared by 1 base and J by 5 bases, with 10 bases of the junction left unmatched. The CDR3 is 17 residues long. CDR3 DNA sequence: TGTGCCAGCAGCCAAGTAAGAGCGGGAGGGCCAGGGGAGACCCAGTACTTC. Residues: CASSQVRAGGPGETQYF.

This clonotype was counted at least ten times. V and J are TRBV7-9 and TRBJ1-4, with 8 positions matching TRBD1. The CDR3 has 15 residues. The ends lost 3 bases at V and 6 bases at J; junction bases unmatched: 6. CDR1 SEHNR and CDR2 FQNEAQ come from the germline V gene (reference sequence). This CDR3 is CASSLPGQEDEKLFF. As DNA, the CDR3 is TGTGCCAGCAGCTTGCCGGGACAGGAAGATGAAAAACTGTTTTTT.

This clonotype was counted a few times. The chain is built from TRBV9 and TRBJ2-2, with 9 bases fitting TRBD2. This CDR3 is built from 16 residues. Germline CDR1 and CDR2: SGDLS and YYNGEE. J was trimmed by 2 bases and V by 0 bases; bases with no gene match: 2. The CDR3: CASSVGTSVNTGELFF. For the CDR3, the DNA is TGTGCCAGCAGCGTAGGGACTAGCGTCAACACCGGGGAGCTGTTTTTT.

This clonotype was observed many times. The rearrangement links TRBV12-3 or TRBV12-4 to TRBJ1-2, with 9 bases identical to TRBD1. The CDR3 consists of 15 residues. V lost 6 bases and J lost 5; bases outside the gene matches: 10. The CDR3 region has the DNA TGTGCCAGCAGCCGGGACAGGGCCAGACATTATGGCTACACCTTC. Translation gives CASSRDRARHYGYTF.

This clonotype occurred many times. The chain links TRBV11-1 to TRBJ2-1, with 11 bases identical to TRBD2. This CDR3 contains 16 residues. Trimming removed 0 bases from V and 7 bases from J; junction bases left unmatched: 5. Germline V gene sequence: CDR1 SGHAT, CDR2 FQDESV (reference sequence). The CDR3 nucleotides are TGTGCCAGCAGCTTAGCTTTGGGACTAGCGGAGAATGAGCAGTTCTTC. Its protein is CASSLALGLAENEQFF.

This clonotype was seen at least ten times. The J gene is TRBJ1-2, the V gene TRBV30; a weak D match, TRBD1 (5 bases). Germline CDR1 and CDR2: GTSNPN and SVGIG (reference sequence). CDR3 size: 16 residues. The V end was cut by 4 bases, the J end by 7 bases, with 25 bases between. Here the CDR3 DNA reads TGTGCCTGGACCTCAACGGGGGGGACCTGGTTTTTTGGCTACACCTTC. This encodes CAWTSTGGTWFFGYTF.

This clonotype was counted ten times or more. The chain has TRBV11-3 and TRBJ2-3, with 13 bases fitting TRBD2. This CDR3 comprises 17 residues. CDR1 and CDR2 (germline): SGHNT, YENEEA. The V gene end was trimmed by 4 bases and the J gene end by 1 base; junction bases not matched to a gene: 5. The CDR3 DNA follows: TGTGCCAGCAGCTCCCGGACTAGCGGGAGCCGCACAGATACGCAGTATTTT. Amino acid sequence: CASSSRTSGSRTDTQYF.

Remarks on this clonotype: A much larger clonotype is one base distant, so this may be a read error. The conserved phenylalanine or tryptophan is not found at the CDR3 terminus, so this likely reflects a read error. This chain uses TRBV30 with TRBJ2-5; TRBD2 agrees at 9 bases. From germline, CDR1 is GTSNPN and CDR2 SVGIG (reference sequence). The CDR3 is made up of 17 amino acids. Trimming at V came to 1 base and at J to 2 bases, leaving 11 bases not matched to a gene. The CDR3 loop reads CAWSGAQLAGIQETQYS. CDR3 sequence (DNA): TGTGCCTGGAGTGGGGCCCAGCTAGCGGGGATTCAAGAGACCCAGTACTCC.

This clonotype was recorded at least ten times. The rearrangement uses TRBV7-2 and TRBJ2-7, with D possibly matching TRBD1 (5 bases). The germline gives CDR1 SGHTA, CDR2 FQGNSA. The length of the CDR3 is 14 residues. V dropped 3 bases and J dropped 2 bases, with 11 bases sitting between them. The CDR3 nucleotides are TGTGCCAGCAGCTTCCGACAGATAACCTACGAGCAGTACTTC. As protein: CASSFRQITYEQYF.

The J gene is TRBJ2-3, the V gene TRBV3-1; the D gene is possibly TRBD2 (6 bases). The CDR3 totals 16 residues. The V gene lost 0 bases and the J gene lost 5 bases, with 15 bases spanning the gap. Per the germline V gene, CDR1 is LGHDT and CDR2 is YNNKEL (reference sequence). The CDR3 DNA reads as TGTGCCAGCAGCCAAGAGGCTCCGGGAGTGGGAGATACGCAGTATTTT. It codes for CASSQEAPGVGDTQYF.

This clonotype was seen at least ten times. The chain is built from TRBV6-2 or TRBV6-3 and TRBJ2-2; TRBD2 matches at 11 bases. V was clipped by 5 bases and J by 3 bases; unmatched bases: 8. CDR3 length equals 17 residues. In germline, CDR1 is MNHEY, CDR2 SVGEGT. The CDR3 DNA reads as TGTGCCAGCAGTCAAACTCAGGGACTAGCGGACACCGGGGAGCTGTTTTTT. This gives the protein CASSQTQGLADTGELFF.

The sample holds many counts of this clonotype. This rearrangement joins TRBV29-1 to TRBJ2-7, with D hard to call. V was shortened by 0 bases and J by 1 base, with 7 bases between the two germline ends. This CDR3 has 13 residues. CDR1 is SQVTM and CDR2 is ANQGSEA in the germline V gene. This chain's CDR3 is CSVEDGQSYEQYF. CDR3 sequence (DNA): TGCAGCGTTGAAGATGGGCAGTCCTACGAGCAGTACTTC.

This clonotype was observed many times. The chain couples TRBV28 to TRBJ1-4, with TRBD1 matching over 8 bases. This CDR3 is 15 amino acids long. The trim removed 5 bases at V and 8 bases at J, leaving 10 bases unmatched. CDR1 is MDHEN and CDR2 is SYDVKM in the germline V gene. The CDR3 spells CASSQQGQGEEKLFF. Written as DNA, the CDR3 is TGTGCCAGCAGTCAACAAGGACAGGGAGAGGAAAAACTGTTTTTT. Full variable domain (missing parts from reference TRBV28 and TRBJ1-4): DVKVTQSSRYLVKRTGEKVFLECVQDMDHENMFWYRQDPGLGLRLIYFSYDVKMKEKGDIPEGYSVSREKKERFSLILESASTNQTSMYLCASSQQGQGEEKLFFGSGTQLSVL.

Written as DNA, the CDR3 is TGTGCCAGCAGTGAAGCCCAGGGTAGGGGAGAGGAGCAGTACTTC. Protein product: CASSEAQGRGEEQYF. This rearrangement joins TRBV2 to TRBJ2-7; the D call may be TRBD1 or TRBD2 (5 bases each). The CDR3 spans 15 residues. The V end was cut by 0 bases, the J end by 7 bases, with 16 bases between. CDR1 is SNHLY, CDR2 FYNNEI, per germline. Supplemented by reference TRBV2 and TRBJ2-7, the full variable domain reads EPEVTQTPSHQVTQMGQEVILRCVPISNHLYFYWYRQILGQKVEFLVSFYNNEISEKSEIFDDQFSVERPDGSNFTLKIRSTKLEDSAMYFCASSEAQGRGEEQYFGPGTRLTVT.

There are many counts of this clonotype. The CDR3 here is CASSPPAGIGYTF. The CDR3 DNA reads TGTGCCAGCAGCCCCCCGGCCGGGATAGGCTACACCTTC. The chain employs TRBV11-3 and TRBJ1-2; no reliable D call. Germline CDR1 and CDR2: SGHNT and YENEEA. The CDR3 consists of 13 residues. Between the trimmed V and J ends, which lost 5 bases and 8 bases, there was a span of 15 bases.